The sequence of this T cell receptor (beta chain) was determined in a study of blood T cell repertoires in COVID-19. Looking at the study overall: Samples came from the United States, Italy and Spain, spanning acute and convalescent COVID-19.

V shed 5 bases, J shed 3 bases, and the junction held 6 bases outside the gene matches. This CDR3 comprises 14 residues. The germline V gene has CDR1 SNHLY and CDR2 FYNNEI. Methods used by the authors: Amplification from reference gene primers served as the basis for estimated nucleated cell counts. This table comes from immunoSEQ multiplex PCR, and its TCRdb copy is limited to in-frame clones, with some not included. V, J and clone size were drawn from that table, and D and trimming were deduced from the DNA. There are 95,000 to 150,000 clones in the sample; more than 70% occur only once, and about 5% lies in the top ten.

The sequence was obtained from a human donor in a cohort sampled during active COVID-19. The V call is TRBV2, the J call TRBJ1-2; 7 nucleotides line up with TRBD1. The specimen sequenced was peripheral blood. CDR3 nucleotides: TGTGCCAGCAGTAGTACAGGGGCCGACTATGGCTACACCTTC. As protein: CASSSTGADYGYTF.